A selection of T cell receptor beta chains follows, all from one sample in a study of blood T cell repertoires in COVID-19. Produced via immunoSEQ multiplex PCR; TCRdb's table is partial and in-frame only. The data hold about 170,000 clones, with less than 85% observed a single time. Source material: PBMCs or T cells enriched from blood (not recorded which). Receptors were obtained from a woman between 45 and 60 years old who had recovered from COVID-19. Each CDR3 is given with its conserved first and last residue. The order of the fields is J gene, CDR3 length, clone size, D gene, V gene, CDR3 protein, CDR3 DNA. The D gene is left open where the match is weak. Only part of the rows carry a size: once, few, many, or a class if the clone is expanded.

>TRBJ1-5|14|.|TRBD1|TRBV28
CASSRDSTNQPQHF
TGTGCCAGCAGTCGGGACAGTACTAATCAGCCCCAGCATTTT
>TRBJ1-1|10|.|.|TRBV20-1
CSARGSGAFF
TGCAGTGCTAGGGGCTCAGGGGCTTTCTTT
>TRBJ1-2|18|.|TRBD1|TRBV27
CASSAHGTGFLAGYGYTF
TGTGCCAGCAGTGCCCACGGGACAGGCTTCTTGGCGGGCTATGGCTACACCTTC
>TRBJ1-3|14|few|.|TRBV30
CAWSVPGSGNTIYF
TGTGCCTGGAGTGTACCAGGCTCTGGAAACACCATATATTTT
>TRBJ2-2|17|.|.|TRBV9
CASSEGQEGGLSGELFF
TGTGCCAGCAGCGAGGGACAGGAAGGGGGACTATCCGGGGAGCTGTTTTTT
>TRBJ1-4|16|.|.|TRBV19
CASTAAGRATNEKLFF
TGTGCCAGTACGGCGGCGGGAAGGGCAACTAATGAAAAACTGTTTTTT
>TRBJ1-1|12|.|.|TRBV4-1
CASSLANTEAFF
TGCGCCAGCAGCCTAGCGAACACTGAAGCTTTCTTT
>TRBJ1-5|13|.|.|TRBV30
CAWSVRESQPQHF
TGTGCCTGGAGTGTACGGGAGTCTCAGCCCCAGCATTTT
>TRBJ2-3|12|.|.|TRBV4-1
CAAGGHTDTQYF
TGCGCCGCCGGAGGGCACACAGATACGCAGTATTTT
>TRBJ2-5|14|.|TRBD1|TRBV19
CASSIPDRAETQYF
TGTGCCAGTAGTATACCGGACAGGGCCGAGACCCAGTACTTC
>TRBJ2-3|15|.|TRBD2|TRBV10-1
CASSGTSGTFDTQYF
TGCGCCAGCAGCGGGACTAGCGGGACGTTCGATACGCAGTATTTT
>TRBJ1-5|16|.|.|TRBV18
CASSPPLGGVGQPQHF
TGTGCCAGCTCACCACCCCTCGGGGGGGTCGGTCAGCCCCAGCATTTT
>TRBJ1-5|16|.|.|TRBV30
CAWTSKVSYSNQPQHF
TGTGCCTGGACTAGTAAAGTTAGTTATAGCAATCAGCCCCAGCATTTT
>TRBJ1-2|14|.|.|TRBV10-3
CAIRLDSVNYGYTF
TGTGCCATCAGATTGGACAGCGTCAACTATGGCTACACCTTC
>TRBJ1-1|12|.|.|TRBV5-1
CASSIEGGEAFF
TGCGCCAGCAGCATCGAGGGAGGTGAAGCTTTCTTT
>TRBJ1-1|15|once|TRBD1|TRBV6-1
CASSEGTGWGEEAFF
TGTGCCAGCAGTGAAGGGACAGGGTGGGGGGAAGAAGCTTTCTTT
>TRBJ2-3|14|once|.|TRBV13
CASSLGRGTDTQYF
TGTGCCAGCAGCTTAGGGAGGGGCACAGATACGCAGTATTTT
>TRBJ1-2|15|few|.|TRBV28
CASRGYQTQTGGYTF
TGTGCCAGCAGGGGTTATCAGACCCAAACGGGAGGCTACACCTTC
>TRBJ1-2|11|few|.|TRBV12-5
CASGSGVGYTF
TGTGCTAGTGGTTCCGGGGTCGGCTACACCTTC
>TRBJ1-6|13|.|.|TRBV5-1
CASYEIGGSPLHF
TGCGCCAGCTACGAGATCGGGGGTTCACCCCTCCACTTT
>TRBJ2-3|14|.|TRBD2|TRBV27
CASSSSGATDTQYF
TGTGCCAGCAGCAGTAGCGGGGCCACAGATACGCAGTATTTT
>TRBJ1-5|13|.|.|TRBV6-5
CASDSSNYQPQHF
TGTGCCAGTGACAGCTCCAACTATCAGCCCCAGCATTTT
>TRBJ2-4|18|.|.|TRBV27
CASSLNGVGGSAKNIQYF
TGTGCCAGCAGTTTAAACGGGGTCGGAGGCTCAGCCAAAAACATTCAGTACTTC
>TRBJ1-1|13|few|TRBD1|TRBV5-1
CASGYDREGEAFF
TGCGCCAGCGGATACGACAGGGAAGGTGAAGCTTTCTTT
>TRBJ2-2|15|.|.|TRBV25-1
CASSEGYGNTGELFF
TGTGCCAGCAGTGAAGGTTACGGGAACACCGGGGAGCTGTTTTTT
>TRBJ2-1|12|once|.|TRBV30
CAWDVRYNEQFF
TGTGCCTGGGACGTCAGATACAATGAGCAGTTCTTC
>TRBJ1-4|17|.|.|TRBV28
CASSLFYNSRRYEKLFF
TGTGCCAGCAGTTTATTCTACAACAGCCGCCGGTATGAAAAACTGTTTTTT
>TRBJ1-5|16|.|TRBD1|TRBV19
CASTTDRARSAQPQHF
TGTGCCAGTACCACGGACAGGGCTCGCTCTGCTCAGCCCCAGCATTTT
>TRBJ1-1|15|.|TRBD1|TRBV18
CASSPTGQGITEAFF
TGTGCCAGCTCACCGACGGGACAGGGGATCACTGAAGCTTTCTTT
>TRBJ1-3|14|.|.|TRBV19
CASRQEPSGNTIYF
TGTGCCAGCCGGCAGGAACCCTCTGGAAACACCATATATTTT
>TRBJ1-5|13|.|.|TRBV28
CASSLGGGLPQHF
TGTGCCAGCAGTTTGGGGGGGGGACTGCCCCAGCATTTT
>TRBJ2-3|12|.|.|TRBV11-2
CASSLMRETQYF
TGTGCCAGCAGCTTAATGAGGGAGACGCAGTATTTT
>TRBJ2-1|16|.|TRBD2|TRBV9
CASSSIAGGNVNEQFF
TGTGCCAGCAGCTCCATAGCGGGAGGGAATGTAAATGAGCAGTTCTTC
>TRBJ1-2|13|once|.|TRBV29-1
CSVEGTNLNGYTF
TGCAGCGTTGAAGGCACGAACTTAAATGGCTACACCTTC
>TRBJ1-4|15|.|TRBD1|TRBV18
CASSPIGTGNEKLFF
TGTGCCAGCTCACCAATAGGGACAGGGAATGAAAAACTGTTTTTT
>TRBJ2-1|14|.|TRBD2|TRBV6-5
CASSKREGPYEQFF
TGTGCCAGCAGTAAGCGGGAGGGCCCCTATGAGCAGTTCTTC
>TRBJ1-1|14|.|.|TRBV7-9
CASSLGLDGQEAFF
TGTGCCAGCAGCTTAGGACTTGATGGACAGGAAGCTTTCTTT
>TRBJ2-5|16|once|TRBD1|TRBV6-6
CASSPYQGRGLETQYF
TGTGCCAGCAGTCCGTACCAGGGCAGGGGGCTAGAGACCCAGTACTTC
>TRBJ1-2|16|once|TRBD1|TRBV19
CASSMGTAGADYGYTF
TGTGCCAGTAGTATGGGGACAGCGGGGGCAGACTATGGCTACACCTTC
>TRBJ1-5|15|.|.|TRBV5-8
CASSLDRVALQPQHF
TGTGCCAGCAGCTTGGACAGGGTGGCGTTGCAGCCCCAGCATTTT
>TRBJ1-2|13|.|.|TRBV7-8
CASSSTGYYGYTF
TGTGCCAGCAGCTCAACAGGGTACTATGGCTACACCTTC
>TRBJ2-4|14|.|.|TRBV5-4
CASSLVHRENIQYF
TGTGCCAGCAGCTTGGTTCACAGGGAAAACATTCAGTACTTC
>TRBJ1-2|13|.|TRBD1|TRBV19
CASSIGTDYGYTF
TGTGCCAGTAGTATTGGGACAGACTATGGCTACACCTTC
>TRBJ2-2|16|.|.|TRBV11-2
CASSLGGFGGAGELFF
TGTGCCAGCAGCTTAGGGGGGTTCGGAGGGGCCGGGGAGCTGTTTTTT